The sequence of this T cell receptor (beta chain) was determined in a study of monozygotic twins with inflammatory bowel disease. Study observations and caveats: Possibly because of limited power, concordant and discordant twins showed no difference in repertoire similarity. Other individuals had fewer clonotypes in common with IBD patients than with healthy twins, especially with disease activity.

The input for each TCR library was 3,000 to 3,500 ng of total RNA. With about 17 and 10 cycles respectively, two nested PCRs were carried out on TCRalpha and TCRbeta cDNA. TCRdb reanalyzed the 5' RACE reads, giving one entry per CDR3 protein sequence and no DNA. The sample has 200,000 to 250,000 distinct CDR3 sequences; the top ten hold less than 2%. Notes on this clonotype: Its antigen remains unidentified.

Sequenced material: blood. The receptor was isolated from a human donor with ulcerative colitis or Crohn's disease, or a healthy co-twin of an affected twin (not recorded which).

The CDR3 loop is CASSEESAAKNIQYF. The V and J genes are TRBV6-1 and TRBJ2-4. The CDR3 totals 15 residues. Germline V gene lookup returns CDR1 MNHNS and CDR2 SASEGT.